Listed below are T cell receptor beta chains from one sample, sequenced in a study of blood T cells in healthy people across ages. TCRdb fed the 5' RACE reads into MiXCR, producing one record per CDR3 protein. This table holds over a million distinct CDR3 sequences, about 25% found once. Separately, the same data were catalogued under a study of T cells of mothers and their children.

Sample: blood. The receptors originated from a girl between 2 and 10 years old in good health. CDR3s include the opening cysteine and the closing phenylalanine or tryptophan. The D gene is left open where the match is weak. Some rows have no size entry. The others give once, few or many, or a class for an expanded clone.

v_gene	abundance	d_gene	j_gene	CDR3nt	CDR3aa
TRBV7-9	few	NA	TRBJ1-5	TGTGCCAGCACCCTCGGAGGTACCAATCAGCCCCAGCATTTT	CASTLGGTNQPQHF
TRBV12-5	many	NA	TRBJ1-5	TGTGCTAGTGCAGAAAGCAATCAGCCCCAGCATTTT	CASAESNQPQHF
TRBV6-1	NA	TRBD1	TRBJ2-5	TGTGCCAGCAGTGTCAGGGGGCCTGGGAGTGAGACCCAGTACTTC	CASSVRGPGSETQYF
TRBV7-6	few	NA	TRBJ2-6	TGTGCCAGCAGCTTAAACGGGATAGCTGGGGCCAACGTCCTGACTTTC	CASSLNGIAGANVLTF
TRBV29-1	few	NA	TRBJ2-5	TGCAGCGTTGTAAGTCAGCTCCAAGAGACCCAGTACTTC	CSVVSQLQETQYF
TRBV4-1	NA	NA	TRBJ1-4	TGCGCCAGCAGCCAAGATCGGGGGGGAGGAGAAAAACTGTTTTTT	CASSQDRGGGEKLFF
TRBV4-2	few	TRBD1	TRBJ2-1	TGTGCCAGCAGCCAAGAACCGGGACAGGGTGTCTATGAGCAGTTCTTC	CASSQEPGQGVYEQFF
TRBV4-3	NA	NA	TRBJ1-4	TGCGCCAGCAGCCAAGGCAGTAGTGCAGTCCCTAATGAAAAACTGTTTTTT	CASSQGSSAVPNEKLFF
TRBV12-3/TRBV12-4	NA	NA	TRBJ2-7	TGTGCCAGCAGTTGGGGGACACCCGAGCAGTACTTC	CASSWGTPEQYF
TRBV20-1	NA	TRBD1	TRBJ1-6	TGCAGTGCCCCAGGACAGGGGTTAGGTTCCTATAATTCACCCCTCCACTTT	CSAPGQGLGSYNSPLHF
TRBV29-1	few	NA	TRBJ2-1	TGCAGCGTTGAAGTGGGAGACAATGAGCAGTTCTTC	CSVEVGDNEQFF
TRBV7-2	NA	NA	TRBJ2-4	TGTGCCAGCAGCCCACTTTGGGGTTCCAAAAACATTCAGTATTTC	CASSPLWGSKNIQYF
TRBV28	NA	TRBD1	TRBJ2-5	TGTGCCAGCAGACGGGGACAGGAGGAGACCCAGTACTTC	CASRRGQEETQYF
TRBV11-2	NA	NA	TRBJ2-5	TGTGCCAGCAGCTTAGGTTTAGTACCTGAGACCCAGTACTTC	CASSLGLVPETQYF
TRBV11-2	NA	TRBD2	TRBJ2-3	TGTGCCAGCAGCCACGCACTAGCGGGAGCAGATACGCAGTATTTT	CASSHALAGADTQYF
TRBV28	NA	NA	TRBJ1-5	TGTGCCAGCAGAAATCAGGGATCGGGTAATCAGCCCCAGCATTTT	CASRNQGSGNQPQHF
TRBV4-1	few	NA	TRBJ1-2	TGCGCCAGCAGCCAAGGGACGTATGGCTACACCTTC	CASSQGTYGYTF
TRBV15	NA	NA	TRBJ1-5	TGTGCCACCAGCAGTCGGGTTGGATGTGGCAATCAGCCCCAGCATTTT	CATSSRVGCGNQPQHF
TRBV11-2	few	TRBD1	TRBJ2-5	TGTGCCAGCAGCTTATCAGGGGGTAGAAGGGAGACCCAGTACTTC	CASSLSGGRRETQYF
TRBV27	once	TRBD1	TRBJ1-2	TGTGCCAGCAGTTCGACGGGACAGGTCTATGGCTACACCTTC	CASSSTGQVYGYTF
TRBV12-3/TRBV12-4	NA	NA	TRBJ1-2	TGTGCCAGCAGTCTAGCGGCTGGGGGAGCTTTGGGCTACACCTTC	CASSLAAGGALGYTF
TRBV11-2	NA	NA	TRBJ1-1	TGTGCCAGCAGCTTTTTTGGCGGGGCCCCGACCTGGGACACTGAAGCTTTCTTT	CASSFFGGAPTWDTEAFF
TRBV7-2	NA	NA	TRBJ2-2	TGTGCCAGCAGCTTACAGGGGCCCTTGAACACCGGGGAGCTGTTTTTT	CASSLQGPLNTGELFF
TRBV3-1	few	NA	TRBJ1-2	TGTGCCAGCAGCGCTCGGGACCTCGGCTACACCTTC	CASSARDLGYTF
TRBV10-3	NA	NA	TRBJ2-1	TGTGCCATCAGTGAGTCGTGGGCCGAGCAGTTCTTC	CAISESWAEQFF
TRBV29-1	NA	NA	TRBJ1-1	TGCAGCATCCCTCCTCAGGAGAACACTGAAGCTTTCTTT	CSIPPQENTEAFF
TRBV7-2	NA	TRBD2	TRBJ2-1	TGTGCCAGCAGCTTATGGCTAGCGGAAGCCTACAATGAGCAGTTCTTC	CASSLWLAEAYNEQFF
TRBV7-9	NA	NA	TRBJ2-6	TGTGCCAGCAGCCCCCGTGGGGGATCTGGGGCCAACGTCCTGACTTTC	CASSPRGGSGANVLTF
TRBV15	few	NA	TRBJ2-5	TGTGCCACCAGCAGAGATAGGGGGGGTCGAAAAGAGACCCAGTACTTC	CATSRDRGGRKETQYF
TRBV7-2	NA	TRBD2	TRBJ2-3	TGTGCCAGCAGCCCTGATGGGAGCGGGGGAGATACGCAGTATTTT	CASSPDGSGGDTQYF
TRBV20-1	NA	NA	TRBJ1-1	TGCAGTGCTCCAGGGGTTACGAACACTGAAGCTTTCTTT	CSAPGVTNTEAFF